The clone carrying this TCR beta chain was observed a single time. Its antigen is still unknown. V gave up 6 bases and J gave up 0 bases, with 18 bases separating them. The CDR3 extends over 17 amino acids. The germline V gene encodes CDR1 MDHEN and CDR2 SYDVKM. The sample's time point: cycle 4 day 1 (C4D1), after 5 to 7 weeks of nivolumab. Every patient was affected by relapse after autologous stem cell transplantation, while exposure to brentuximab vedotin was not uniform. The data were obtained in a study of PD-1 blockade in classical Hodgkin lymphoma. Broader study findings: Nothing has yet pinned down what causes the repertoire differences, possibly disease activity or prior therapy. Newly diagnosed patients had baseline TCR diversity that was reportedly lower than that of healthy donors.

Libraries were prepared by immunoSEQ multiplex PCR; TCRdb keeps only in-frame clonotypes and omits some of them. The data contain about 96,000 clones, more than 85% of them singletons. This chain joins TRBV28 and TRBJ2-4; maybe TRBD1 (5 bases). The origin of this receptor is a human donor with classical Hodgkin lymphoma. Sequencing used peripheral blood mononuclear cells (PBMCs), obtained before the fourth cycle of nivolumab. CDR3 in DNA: TGTGCCAGCAGCCCGGTGGGGCAGAAACTAGCCAAAAACATTCAGTACTTC. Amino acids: CASSPVGQKLAKNIQYF.